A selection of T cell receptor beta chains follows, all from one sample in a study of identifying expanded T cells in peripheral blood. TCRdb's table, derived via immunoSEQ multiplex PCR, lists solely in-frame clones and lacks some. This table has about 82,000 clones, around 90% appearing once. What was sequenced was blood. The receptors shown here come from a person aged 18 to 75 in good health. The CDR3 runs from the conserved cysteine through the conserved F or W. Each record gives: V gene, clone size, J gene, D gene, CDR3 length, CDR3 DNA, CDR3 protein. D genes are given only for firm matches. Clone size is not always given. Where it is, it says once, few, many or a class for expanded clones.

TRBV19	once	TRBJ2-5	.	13	TGTGCCAGTAGTCCCAGGGAGACGGAGACCCAGTACTTC	CASSPRETETQYF
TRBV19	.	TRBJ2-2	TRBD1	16	TGTGCCAGTAAGATGGGGGACAGGGAGAACACCGGGGAGCTGTTTTTT	CASKMGDRENTGELFF
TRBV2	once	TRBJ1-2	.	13	TGTGCCAGCCGAACAGGGATCGACTATGGCTACACCTTC	CASRTGIDYGYTF
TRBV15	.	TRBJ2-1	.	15	TGTGCCACCAGCAGAGCGTTTCGACCTTACAATGAGCAGTTCTTC	CATSRAFRPYNEQFF
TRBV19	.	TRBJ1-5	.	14	TGTGCCAGTAGCTTAGTGTATAGCAATCAGCCCCAGCATTTT	CASSLVYSNQPQHF
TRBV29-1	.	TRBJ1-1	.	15	TGCAGCGTTGAAGGTCGTCGGGGGAGTAGCACTGAAGCTTTCTTT	CSVEGRRGSSTEAFF
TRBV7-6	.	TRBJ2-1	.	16	TGTGCCAGCAGCCCCTATAGCGGAATTACCTACAATGAGCAGTTCTTC	CASSPYSGITYNEQFF
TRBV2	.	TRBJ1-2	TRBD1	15	TGTGCCAGCAGTGAGAGGACAGGGCCAGTCTATGGCTACACCTTC	CASSERTGPVYGYTF
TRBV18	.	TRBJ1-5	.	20	TGTGCCAGCTCACCGATTCCCGGGCAGGGGAATGCCGTAAGCAATCAGCCCCAGCATTTT	CASSPIPGQGNAVSNQPQHF
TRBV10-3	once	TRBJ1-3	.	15	TGTGCCACCTCAGAGGGACAAACCTCTGGAAACACCATATATTTT	CATSEGQTSGNTIYF
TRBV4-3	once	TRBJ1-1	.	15	TGCGCCAGCAGCCAAGAGGGGGGCCGGAGCGCTGAAGCTTTCTTT	CASSQEGGRSAEAFF
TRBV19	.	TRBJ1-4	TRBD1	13	TGTGCCAGTACCCCTACGACAGGGGGAAAACTGTTTTTT	CASTPTTGGKLFF
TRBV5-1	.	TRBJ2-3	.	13	TGCGCCAGCAGGGACCGGGCCACAGATACGCAGTATTTT	CASRDRATDTQYF
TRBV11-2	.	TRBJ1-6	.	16	TGTGCCAGCAGCTTATCAGGGGTTGAGGTAGGATCACCCCTCCACTTT	CASSLSGVEVGSPLHF
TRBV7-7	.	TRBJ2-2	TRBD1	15	TGTGCCAGCAGCCGAAGACAGGGGTACACCGGGGAGCTGTTTTTT	CASSRRQGYTGELFF
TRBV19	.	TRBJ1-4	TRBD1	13	TGTGCCAGTAGTATTTACAGGGGTGAAAAACTGTTTTTT	CASSIYRGEKLFF
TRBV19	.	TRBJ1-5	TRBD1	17	TGTGCCAGTACCCCAAGGAGCATGGGGACAGGGAGTCAGCCCCAGCATTTT	CASTPRSMGTGSQPQHF
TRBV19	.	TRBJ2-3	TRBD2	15	TGTGCCAGTAGTATTAGGCGGGGGGGCGTCGATACGCAGTATTTT	CASSIRRGGVDTQYF
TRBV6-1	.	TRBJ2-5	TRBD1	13	TGTGCCAGCGGACAGGGGGTGAGAGAGACCCAGTACTTC	CASGQGVRETQYF
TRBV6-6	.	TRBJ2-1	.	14	TGTGCCAGCAGGCCCACTACTCAGGGAAATGAGCAGTTCTTC	CASRPTTQGNEQFF
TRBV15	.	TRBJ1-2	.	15	TGTGCCACCAGCAGAGACCTCGACCCTTCCTGGGGCTACACCTTC	CATSRDLDPSWGYTF
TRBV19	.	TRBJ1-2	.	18	TGTGCCAGTAGTATAGACCGGCTTCGGGGCCCGCAAAAGGCTGGCTACACCTTC	CASSIDRLRGPQKAGYTF
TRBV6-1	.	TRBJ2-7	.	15	TGTGCCAGCAGTGAAGCCCCACGGGACGTTTACGAGCAGTACTTC	CASSEAPRDVYEQYF
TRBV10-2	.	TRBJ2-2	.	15	TGCGCCAGCAGACCCGACAGCACGAACACCGGGGAGCTGTTTTTT	CASRPDSTNTGELFF
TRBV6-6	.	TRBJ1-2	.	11	TGTGCCAGCCGAATTGGGGGCGGCTACACCTTC	CASRIGGGYTF
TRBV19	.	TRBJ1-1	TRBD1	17	TGTGCCAGTAGTATCCTGGGACAGGGGGGTGAGAACACTGAAGCTTTCTTT	CASSILGQGGENTEAFF
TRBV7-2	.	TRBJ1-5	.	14	TGTGCCAGCAACCGGGGTGGGCTTTATCAGCCCCAGCATTTT	CASNRGGLYQPQHF
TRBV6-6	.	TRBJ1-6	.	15	TGTGCCAGCAGTTACGCGGGGTCAGATAATTCACCCCTCCACTTT	CASSYAGSDNSPLHF
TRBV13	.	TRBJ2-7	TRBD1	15	TGTGCCAGCAGCTTACGGGACAGGGGAAGACACGAGCAGTACTTC	CASSLRDRGRHEQYF
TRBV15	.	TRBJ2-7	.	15	TGTGCCACCAGCAGATCAGGACAAGACGGGGGCGAGCAGTACTTC	CATSRSGQDGGEQYF
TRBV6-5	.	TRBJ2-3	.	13	TGTGCCAGCACCCAGACTAGTAAGGGTACGCAGTATTTT	CASTQTSKGTQYF
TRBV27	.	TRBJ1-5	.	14	TGTGCCAGCAGAGACTACAGTAGCAATCAGCCCCAGCATTTT	CASRDYSSNQPQHF
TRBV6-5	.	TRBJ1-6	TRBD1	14	TGTGCCAGCAGCCCTACAGGGGCCTCGGGGCCCCTCCACTTT	CASSPTGASGPLHF
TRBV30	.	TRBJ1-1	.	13	TGTGCCTGGAGTGTAGCGGCCTACACTGAAGCTTTCTTT	CAWSVAAYTEAFF
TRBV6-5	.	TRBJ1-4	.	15	TGTGCCAGCAGTTACTACAGGGCAACTAATGAAAAACTGTTTTTT	CASSYYRATNEKLFF
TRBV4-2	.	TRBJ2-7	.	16	TGTGCCAGCAGCCACTCCGACAGGAGTCGCGAGGACGAGCAGTACTTC	CASSHSDRSREDEQYF
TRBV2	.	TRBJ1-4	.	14	TGTGCCAGCACCCCTCATCCCCTCAATGAAAAACTGTTTTTT	CASTPHPLNEKLFF
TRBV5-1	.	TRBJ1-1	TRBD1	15	TGCGCCAGCAGCTCGGTAGGGACAGGGGTGACTGAAGCTTTCTTT	CASSSVGTGVTEAFF
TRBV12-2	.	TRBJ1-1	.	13	TGTGCAAGTCGCTTAGTGCTACAGGGTATGGCTTTCTTT	CASRLVLQGMAFF
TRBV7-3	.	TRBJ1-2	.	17	TGTGCCAGCAGCGGATTGATACTGCAGGGAGCTAACTATGGCTACACCTTC	CASSGLILQGANYGYTF
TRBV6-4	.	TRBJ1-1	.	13	TGTGCCAGCAAGAAGGCGATGAACACTGAAGCTTTCTTT	CASKKAMNTEAFF
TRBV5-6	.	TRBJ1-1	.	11	TGTGCCAGCAGCTTAAACACTGAAGCTTTCTTT	CASSLNTEAFF
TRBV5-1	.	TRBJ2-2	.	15	TGCGCCAGCAGCTTGGCTCGCGCTTACACCGGGGAGCTGTTTTTT	CASSLARAYTGELFF
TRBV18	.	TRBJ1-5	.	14	TGTGCCAGCTCACCTTTACCGAATAATCAGCCCCAGCATTTT	CASSPLPNNQPQHF
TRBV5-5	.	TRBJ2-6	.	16	TGTGCCAGCAGACGGGACGCCCGCTCTGGGGCCAACGTCCTGACTTTC	CASRRDARSGANVLTF
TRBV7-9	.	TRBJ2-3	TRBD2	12	TGTGCCAGCATCGCGCGGGGGGACTTGCAGTATTTT	CASIARGDLQYF
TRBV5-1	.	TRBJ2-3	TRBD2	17	TGCGCCAGCAGCTTGACACCAACTAGCGGGGTCACAGATACGCAGTATTTT	CASSLTPTSGVTDTQYF
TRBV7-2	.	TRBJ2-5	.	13	TGTGCCAGCAGCACCAATGGGTGGGGGACCCAGTACTTC	CASSTNGWGTQYF
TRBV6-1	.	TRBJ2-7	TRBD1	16	TGTGCCAGCAGTGAAGCCTTTAGACAGGGCGTATACGAGCAGTACTTC	CASSEAFRQGVYEQYF
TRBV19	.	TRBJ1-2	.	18	TGTGCCAGTAGTATTTCCCGACTCCAGCGAGGGGCCTACTATGGCTACACCTTC	CASSISRLQRGAYYGYTF
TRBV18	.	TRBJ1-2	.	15	TGTGCCAGCTCCGACGTACGAACAGGGCCGGCGGGCTACACCTTC	CASSDVRTGPAGYTF
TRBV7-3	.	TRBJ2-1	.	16	TGTGCCAGCAGCTTAAGTCTAGTGGGGTCCTACAATGAGCAGTTCTTC	CASSLSLVGSYNEQFF
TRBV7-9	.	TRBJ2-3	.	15	TGTGCCAGCAGTGTAAGTGGCGACATCCCAGATACGCAGTATTTT	CASSVSGDIPDTQYF
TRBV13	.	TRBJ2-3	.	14	TGTGCCAGCAGCTTAGAGTGGGGCACAGATACGCAGTATTTT	CASSLEWGTDTQYF
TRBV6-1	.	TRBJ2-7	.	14	TGTGCCACCCGACGCCTCTCCGACAGTTACGAGCAGTACTTC	CATRRLSDSYEQYF
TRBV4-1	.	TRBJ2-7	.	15	TGCGCCAGCAGCCAACGGACGGGCGACTCCTACGAGCAGTACTTC	CASSQRTGDSYEQYF
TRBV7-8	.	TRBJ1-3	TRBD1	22	TGTGCCAGCAGCTTAGTCGTCGCTGCCTATACCGGGACAGGAGTGTCTGGAAACACCATATATTTT	CASSLVVAAYTGTGVSGNTIYF
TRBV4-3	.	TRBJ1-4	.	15	TGCGCCAGCAGCCAAGGGGGCGGACAAAATGAAAAACTGTTTTTT	CASSQGGGQNEKLFF